The 4 T cell receptor beta chains presented below share a single source sample, sequenced in a study of T cells in localized non-small cell lung cancer. Profiling relied on immunoSEQ multiplex PCR, and the TCRdb table lists in-frame clones only, not all of them. This sample carries about 29,000 clones, roughly 87% of them seen once, and the ten largest clones take about 7%. Specimen: peripheral blood, collected before any cancer treatment. Receptors originate from a male donor aged 60 or over with stage I lung adenocarcinoma.

J is TRBJ2-4 and V is TRBV19, with unresolved D. The CDR3 loop spans 12 amino acids. Per the germline V gene, CDR1 is LNHDA and CDR2 is SQIVND (reference sequence). Trimming stripped 5 bases from V and 9 bases from J, with 11 bases between. CDR3 nucleotide sequence: TGTGCCAGTAGTCTGGCCGTGGGCATTCAGTACTTC. It specifies CASSLAVGIQYF. The full variable domain, with the rest looked up from reference TRBV19 and TRBJ2-4, is DGGITQSPKYLFRKEGQNVTLSCEQNLNHDAMYWYRQDPGQGLRLIYYSQIVNDFQKGDIAEGYSVSREKKESFPLTVTSAQKNPTAFYLCASSLAVGIQYFGAGTRLSVL.

The V call is TRBV9, the J call TRBJ1-1; D not resolved. Germline V CDR1 and CDR2: SGDLS, YYNGEE. The CDR3 contains 13 residues. V lost 0 bases, J lost 2 bases, and 5 bases lay in between. The CDR3 spells CASSVARNTEAFF. The CDR3 nucleotides are TGTGCCAGCAGCGTAGCCCGTAACACTGAAGCTTTCTTT. Drawing the rest from reference TRBV9 and TRBJ1-1, the complete variable domain is DSGVTQTPKHLITATGQRVTLRCSPRSGDLSVYWYQQSLDQGLQFLIQYYNGEERAKGNILERFSAQQFPDLHSELNLSSLELGDSALYFCASSVARNTEAFFGQGTRLTVV.

The J gene is TRBJ2-1, the V gene TRBV5-6, with 9 bases that match TRBD2. V lost 6 bases, J lost 8 bases, and 15 bases stayed unmatched. The germline CDR1 and CDR2 sequences are SGHDT and YYEEEE. CDR3 size: 16 residues. CDR3 protein: CASIAAGTSFIYEQFF. The DNA of the CDR3 is TGTGCCAGCATCGCCGCCGGGACTAGCTTTATCTATGAGCAGTTCTTC.

The V gene is TRBV6-5, the J gene TRBJ1-2; TRBD1 aligns across 8 bases. The germline gives CDR1 MNHEY, CDR2 SVGAGI. Germline trimming cut 6 bases from V and 7 bases from J; bases unmatched to any gene: 4. The CDR3 runs to 12 residues. The DNA for the CDR3 is TGTGCCAGCAGCCAGGGGGCGCTTGGCTACACCTTC. This translates into CASSQGALGYTF.